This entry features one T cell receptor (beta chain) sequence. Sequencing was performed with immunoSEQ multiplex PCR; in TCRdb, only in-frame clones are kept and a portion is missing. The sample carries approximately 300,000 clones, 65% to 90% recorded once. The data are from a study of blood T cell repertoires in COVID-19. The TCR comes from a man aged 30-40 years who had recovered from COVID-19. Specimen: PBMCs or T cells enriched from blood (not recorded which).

The CDR3 bases are TGTGCCAGCAGCCCGGGGGGCCTTGAGCAGTTCTTC. Its translation is CASSPGGLEQFF. The chain uses TRBV3-1 (or the pseudogene TRBV3-2) and TRBJ2-1; TRBD2 might be the D (7 bases). V dropped 4 bases and J dropped 9 bases, with 10 bases sitting between them. Germline CDR1 LGHDT, CDR2 YNNKEL (reference sequence). The CDR3 spans 12 residues.